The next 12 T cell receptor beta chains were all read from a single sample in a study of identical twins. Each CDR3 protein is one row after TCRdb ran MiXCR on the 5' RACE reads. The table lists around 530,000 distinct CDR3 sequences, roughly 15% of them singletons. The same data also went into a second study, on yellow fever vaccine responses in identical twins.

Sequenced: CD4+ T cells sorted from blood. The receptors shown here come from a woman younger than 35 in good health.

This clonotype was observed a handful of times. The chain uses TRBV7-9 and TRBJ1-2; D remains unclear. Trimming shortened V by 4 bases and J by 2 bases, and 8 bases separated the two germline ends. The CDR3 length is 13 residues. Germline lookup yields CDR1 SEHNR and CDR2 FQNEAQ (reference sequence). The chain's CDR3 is CASSSGENYGYTF. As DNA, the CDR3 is TGTGCCAGCAGCTCGGGCGAAAACTATGGCTACACCTTC.

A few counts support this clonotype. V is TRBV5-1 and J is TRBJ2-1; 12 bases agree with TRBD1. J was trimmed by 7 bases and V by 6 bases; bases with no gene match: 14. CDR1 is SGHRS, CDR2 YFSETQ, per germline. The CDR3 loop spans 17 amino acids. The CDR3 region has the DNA TGCGCCAGCAACACCATCGAGGGGACAGGGGGCGTTAATGAGCAGTTCTTC. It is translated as CASNTIEGTGGVNEQFF.

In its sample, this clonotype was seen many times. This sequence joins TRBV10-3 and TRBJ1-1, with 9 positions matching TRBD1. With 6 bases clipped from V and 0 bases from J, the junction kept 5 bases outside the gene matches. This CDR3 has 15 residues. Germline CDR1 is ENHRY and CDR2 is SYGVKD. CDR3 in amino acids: CAISDRGRMNTEAFF. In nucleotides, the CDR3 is TGTGCCATCAGCGACAGGGGGAGAATGAACACTGAAGCTTTCTTT.

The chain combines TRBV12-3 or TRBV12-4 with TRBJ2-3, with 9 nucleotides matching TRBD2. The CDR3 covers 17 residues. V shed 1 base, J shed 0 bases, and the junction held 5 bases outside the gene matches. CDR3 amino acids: CASSLGASGASTDTQYF. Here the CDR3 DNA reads TGTGCCAGCAGTTTAGGGGCTAGCGGGGCCAGCACAGATACGCAGTATTTT.

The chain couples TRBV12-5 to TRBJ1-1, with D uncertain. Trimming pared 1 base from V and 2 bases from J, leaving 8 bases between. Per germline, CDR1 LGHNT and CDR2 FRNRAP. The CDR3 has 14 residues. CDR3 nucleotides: TGTGCTAGTGGTTTGGGGACCTTAAACACTGAAGCTTTCTTT. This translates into CASGLGTLNTEAFF.

Written as DNA, the CDR3 is TGTGCCAGCAGCTTAGTTCCAGCGGGGGACACCGGGGAGCTGTTTTTT. Amino acids: CASSLVPAGDTGELFF. This rearrangement joins TRBV7-9 to TRBJ2-2; 8 bases align to TRBD2. V shed 1 base, J shed 3 bases, and the junction held 4 bases outside the gene matches. Per germline, CDR1 SEHNR and CDR2 FQNEAQ (reference sequence). The CDR3 totals 16 residues.

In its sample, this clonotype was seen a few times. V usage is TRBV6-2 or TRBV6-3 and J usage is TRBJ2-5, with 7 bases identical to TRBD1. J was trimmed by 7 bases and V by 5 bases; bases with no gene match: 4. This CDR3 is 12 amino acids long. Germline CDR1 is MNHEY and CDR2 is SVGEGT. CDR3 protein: CASSDREWTQYF. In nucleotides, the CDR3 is TGTGCCAGCAGTGACAGGGAATGGACCCAGTACTTC.

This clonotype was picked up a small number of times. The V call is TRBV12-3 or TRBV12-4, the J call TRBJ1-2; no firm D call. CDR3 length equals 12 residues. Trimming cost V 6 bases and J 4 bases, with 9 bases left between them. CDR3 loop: CASSRSLYGYTF. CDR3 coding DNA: TGTGCCAGCAGCCGGAGCCTCTATGGCTACACCTTC.

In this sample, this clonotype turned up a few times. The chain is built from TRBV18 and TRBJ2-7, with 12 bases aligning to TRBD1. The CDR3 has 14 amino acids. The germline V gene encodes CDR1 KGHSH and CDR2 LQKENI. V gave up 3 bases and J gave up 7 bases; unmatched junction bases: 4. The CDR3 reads CASSPGQGAREQYV. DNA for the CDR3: TGTGCCAGCTCACCGGGACAGGGGGCTCGTGAGCAGTACGTC.

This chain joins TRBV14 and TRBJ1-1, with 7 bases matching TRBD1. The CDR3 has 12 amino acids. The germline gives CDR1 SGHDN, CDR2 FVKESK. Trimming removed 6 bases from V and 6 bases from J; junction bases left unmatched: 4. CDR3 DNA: TGTGCCAGCAGGCAGGGGGTCGCTGAAGCTTTCTTT. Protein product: CASRQGVAEAFF.

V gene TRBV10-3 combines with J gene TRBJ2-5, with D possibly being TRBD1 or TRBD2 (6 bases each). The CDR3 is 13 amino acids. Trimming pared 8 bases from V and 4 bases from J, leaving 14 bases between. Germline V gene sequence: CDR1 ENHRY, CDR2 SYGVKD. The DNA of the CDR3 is TGTGCCATCCGGGAAGGGGGAGGAGAGACCCAGTACTTC. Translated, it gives CAIREGGGETQYF.

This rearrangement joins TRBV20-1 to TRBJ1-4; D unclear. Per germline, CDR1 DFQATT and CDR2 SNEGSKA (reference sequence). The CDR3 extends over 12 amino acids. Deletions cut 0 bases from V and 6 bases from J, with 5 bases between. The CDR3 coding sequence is TGCAGTGCTAGAGATCTCGATGAAAAACTGTTTTTT. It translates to CSARDLDEKLFF.